These T cell receptor beta chains were read from a single sample in a study of cytomegalovirus exposure and HLA in healthy donors. Measured with immunoSEQ multiplex PCR; TCRdb has only the in-frame clones, and not every one. The table includes approximately 150,000 clones, approximately 82% detected once. The source material was PBMCs. These receptors all stem from a woman in her sixties or seventies in good health and CMV-seropositive. Each CDR3 is given with its conserved first and last residue. The D gene is left open where the match is weak. Only part of the rows carry a size: once, few, many, or a class if the clone is expanded.

j_call | d_call | v_call | clone_size | cdr3_aa | cdr3_nt
TRBJ2-1 | NA | TRBV7-3 | NA | CASSLTDYNEQFF | TGTGCCAGCAGCTTGACAGACTACAATGAGCAGTTCTTC
TRBJ2-5 | TRBD1 | TRBV12-5 | NA | CASGSGQGRQTQYF | TGTGCTAGTGGATCCGGACAGGGAAGACAGACCCAGTACTTC
TRBJ2-3 | NA | TRBV19 | NA | CASSLMGASTDTQYF | TGTGCCAGTAGCCTTATGGGGGCTAGCACAGATACGCAGTATTTT
TRBJ2-5 | TRBD2 | TRBV10-3 | NA | CAIRKREAVQETQYF | TGTGCCATCAGAAAGCGGGAGGCTGTCCAAGAGACCCAGTACTTC
TRBJ2-5 | NA | TRBV4-2 | once | CASRRGMEQETQYF | TGTGCCAGCCGCCGAGGGATGGAACAAGAGACCCAGTACTTC
TRBJ2-7 | NA | TRBV7-8 | NA | CASSLTTGSYEQYF | TGTGCCAGCAGCTTAACCACAGGATCATACGAGCAGTACTTC
TRBJ2-7 | TRBD1 | TRBV9 | NA | CASSAGQGEYEQYF | TGTGCCAGCAGCGCGGGACAGGGTGAGTACGAGCAGTACTTC
TRBJ2-3 | NA | TRBV5-6 | NA | CASSLGGAGTDTQYF | TGTGCCAGCAGCTTGGGGGGAGCGGGCACAGATACGCAGTATTTT
TRBJ1-2 | NA | TRBV28 | NA | CASTYNFARAGYTF | TGTGCCAGCACCTATAACTTTGCGAGGGCTGGCTACACCTTC
TRBJ2-1 | TRBD2 | TRBV5-1 | NA | CASSLGLAGGEQFF | TGCGCCAGCAGCTTGGGTCTAGCGGGAGGTGAGCAGTTCTTC
TRBJ1-2 | TRBD1 | TRBV5-4 | NA | CASSRGGQLNYGYTF | TGTGCCAGCAGCCGGGGGGGACAGCTAAACTATGGCTACACCTTC
TRBJ1-5 | NA | TRBV5-3 | NA | CATRRSNQPQHF | TGTGCCACTCGCAGGAGCAATCAGCCCCAGCATTTT
TRBJ2-1 | NA | TRBV28 | NA | CASRSFNEQFF | TGTGCCAGCAGGTCCTTCAATGAGCAGTTCTTC
TRBJ2-7 | TRBD2 | TRBV23-1 | NA | CASSQCSGSWNYEQYF | TGCGCCAGCAGTCAATGTAGCGGGAGCTGGAACTACGAGCAGTACTTC
TRBJ2-5 | NA | TRBV11-2 | NA | CASSLIRGLRETQYF | TGTGCCAGCAGCTTAATCCGGGGGTTACGAGAGACCCAGTACTTC
TRBJ1-3 | NA | TRBV25-1 | NA | CASSSPGSSGNTIYF | TGTGCCAGCAGTTCCCCCGGGAGCTCTGGAAACACCATATATTTT
TRBJ1-2 | TRBD1 | TRBV6-5 | NA | CASHQGTGDGYTF | TGTGCCAGCCATCAAGGGACAGGCGATGGCTACACCTTC
TRBJ2-1 | NA | TRBV9 | NA | CASSVGGDHNYNEQFF | TGTGCCAGCAGCGTAGGGGGGGACCACAATTACAATGAGCAGTTCTTC
TRBJ2-1 | TRBD2 | TRBV7-7 | NA | CASSEGTSNEQFF | TGTGCTAGCAGCGAAGGGACTAGCAATGAGCAGTTCTTC
TRBJ2-7 | TRBD1 | TRBV10-3 | NA | CAISPGGAYEQYF | TGTGCCATCAGTCCAGGGGGCGCCTACGAGCAGTACTTC
TRBJ2-3 | TRBD2 | TRBV18 | NA | CASSPQAPGLAMDTQYF | TGTGCCAGCTCACCCCAAGCGCCGGGACTAGCCATGGATACGCAGTATTTT
TRBJ2-1 | NA | TRBV5-1 | NA | CASSLSTYLNEQFF | TGCGCCAGCAGCTTGTCCACCTATTTGAATGAGCAGTTCTTC
TRBJ2-7 | TRBD2 | TRBV15 | NA | CATSKKGLAGVEQYF | TGTGCCACCAGCAAGAAGGGACTAGCGGGAGTTGAGCAGTACTTC
TRBJ2-1 | TRBD2 | TRBV7-9 | NA | CASSLARGGPYNEQFF | TGTGCCAGCAGCTTAGCCCGGGGGGGACCCTACAATGAGCAGTTCTTC
TRBJ1-2 | TRBD1 | TRBV28 | NA | CASNSGQSYGYTF | TGTGCCAGCAACTCGGGACAGAGCTATGGCTACACCTTC
TRBJ2-7 | TRBD2 | TRBV7-8 | NA | CASSSSGRAYEQYF | TGTGCCAGCAGTTCCAGCGGGAGGGCCTACGAGCAGTACTTC
TRBJ2-3 | TRBD2 | TRBV14 | once | CASSSRLAGSDTQYF | TGTGCCAGCAGCTCCCGACTAGCCGGGTCAGATACGCAGTATTTT
TRBJ1-3 | TRBD1 | TRBV6-5 | NA | CASRGRGGNTIYF | TGTGCCAGCCGGGGCAGGGGGGGAAACACCATATATTTT
TRBJ1-6 | NA | TRBV27 | few | CASSTSLDRLISNSPLHF | TGTGCCAGCAGTACCTCCCTTGACAGGCTGATCTCGAATTCACCCCTCCACTTT
TRBJ1-5 | TRBD1 | TRBV6-1 | once | CASSDRDNQPQHF | TGTGCCAGCAGCGACAGGGACAATCAGCCCCAGCATTTT
TRBJ2-2 | TRBD1 | TRBV4-2 | NA | CASSQDRGPAGELFF | TGTGCCAGCAGCCAAGACAGGGGGCCGGCCGGGGAGCTGTTTTTT
TRBJ2-4 | NA | TRBV27 | NA | CASRPRAKNIQYF | TGTGCCAGCAGGCCCCGGGCCAAAAACATTCAGTACTTC
TRBJ2-7 | NA | TRBV6-6 | NA | CASSYSDSSYEQYF | TGTGCCAGCAGTTACTCGGACAGCTCCTACGAGCAGTACTTC
TRBJ2-2 | TRBD2 | TRBV4-2 | NA | CASSQDGTSGRVGTGELFF | TGTGCCAGCAGCCAAGACGGGACTAGCGGGAGGGTGGGCACCGGGGAGCTGTTTTTT
TRBJ2-2 | TRBD2 | TRBV6-5 | NA | CASSRTSSGELFF | TGTGCCAGCAGTAGGACTAGTTCCGGGGAGCTGTTTTTT
TRBJ2-7 | NA | TRBV5-4 | NA | CASSFGMGYEQYF | TGTGCCAGCAGCTTTGGTATGGGCTACGAGCAGTACTTC
TRBJ2-6 | NA | TRBV4-3 | NA | CASSQDPSPSGANVLTF | TGCGCCAGCAGCCAAGATCCTTCCCCCTCTGGGGCCAACGTCCTGACTTTC
TRBJ2-1 | NA | TRBV6-5 | NA | CASSPGGLTYNEQFF | TGTGCCAGCAGCCCAGGAGGACTGACCTACAATGAGCAGTTCTTC
TRBJ2-3 | NA | TRBV5-1 | NA | CASSLDGRSTDTQYF | TGCGCCAGCAGCTTAGACGGGAGAAGCACAGATACGCAGTATTTT
TRBJ1-1 | NA | TRBV7-9 | NA | CASSFQGSRTEAFF | TGTGCCAGCAGCTTCCAGGGTTCGAGGACTGAAGCTTTCTTT
TRBJ1-5 | NA | TRBV27 | NA | CASGGVSGYSNQPQHF | TGTGCCAGCGGAGGGGTGTCAGGCTATAGCAATCAGCCCCAGCATTTT
TRBJ2-2 | NA | TRBV28 | NA | CASSSTPGELFF | TGTGCCAGCAGTTCCACACCCGGGGAGCTGTTTTTT
TRBJ1-4 | NA | TRBV28 | NA | CATCPAGEKLFF | TGTGCCACCTGCCCGGCGGGTGAAAAACTGTTTTTT
TRBJ1-4 | TRBD1 | TRBV6-5 | NA | CASSYSGQGGEKLFF | TGTGCCAGCAGTTACTCGGGACAGGGCGGAGAAAAACTGTTTTTT
TRBJ2-6 | TRBD1 | TRBV19 | NA | CASSNQAGTANSGANVLTF | TGTGCCAGTAGTAACCAAGCCGGGACAGCAAACTCTGGGGCCAACGTCCTGACTTTC
TRBJ2-3 | NA | TRBV27 | few | CASSGQPSTDTQYF | TGTGCCAGCAGTGGACAGCCGTCCACAGATACGCAGTATTTT
TRBJ2-2 | NA | TRBV7-3 | NA | CASSLLGADNTGELFF | TGTGCCAGCAGCTTATTAGGAGCGGATAACACCGGGGAGCTGTTTTTT
TRBJ2-7 | TRBD2 | TRBV5-1 | NA | CASSLVGASSGTGEQYF | TGCGCCAGCAGCTTGGTTGGTGCGTCTAGCGGGACTGGTGAGCAGTACTTC
TRBJ2-1 | NA | TRBV28 | NA | CASSPQTRNNEQFF | TGTGCCAGCAGCCCACAGACACGTAACAATGAGCAGTTCTTC
TRBJ1-1 | NA | TRBV2 | once | CASRRIVRNTEAFF | TGTGCCAGCAGGCGGATCGTGAGAAACACTGAAGCTTTCTTT
TRBJ1-5 | NA | TRBV7-8 | once | CASSLPTGRASNQPQHF | TGTGCCAGCAGCTTACCCACAGGCAGGGCTAGCAATCAGCCCCAGCATTTT
TRBJ2-7 | TRBD1 | TRBV28 | NA | CASSLGQLREQYF | TGTGCCAGCAGTTTGGGACAGCTTCGGGAGCAGTACTTC
TRBJ2-7 | TRBD2 | TRBV28 | NA | CASSPGLNYEQYF | TGTGCCAGCAGTCCGGGACTAAACTACGAGCAGTACTTC
TRBJ2-7 | NA | TRBV6-5 | NA | CASTLTEGGGEQYF | TGTGCCAGCACCTTAACGGAAGGCGGAGGTGAGCAGTACTTC
TRBJ1-3 | NA | TRBV29-1 | NA | CSAITTGYGNTIYF | TGCAGCGCTATTACTACAGGGTACGGAAACACCATATATTTT